The sequence of this TCR beta chain was determined in a study of monozygotic twins with cystic fibrosis. Turning to the study itself: Approximately 2.8 micrograms of fragmented DNA underwent roughly 16 PCR cycles for library preparation.

Study-wide results and limits: Monozygotic CF twins shared more identical nucleotide clonotypes than unrelated patients. Clonality was generally low (median about 0.0095), higher in the most severe patients.

The table came from immunoSEQ multiplex PCR; TCRdb's copy has only in-frame clones and leaves some out. The sample shows about 14,000 clones, around 93% of them seen only once. This clone came up once. Its antigen is not known. This CDR3 contains 17 residues. V gave up 2 bases and J gave up 2 bases; unmatched junction bases: 4. The V gene's germline CDR1 is SQVTM and CDR2 ANQGSEA. The chain couples TRBV29-1 to TRBJ2-6, with 12 positions matching TRBD1. The material sequenced was blood. The receptor was isolated from a girl aged 2 to 9 with cystic fibrosis. The CDR3 nucleotides read TGCAGCGTTGAAATGGGGACAGGGGGCGCTGGGGCCAACGTCCTGACTTTC. It encodes CSVEMGTGGAGANVLTF.